These 4 T cell receptor beta chains were all obtained from the same sample, sequenced in a study of blood T cell repertoires in COVID-19. Sequencing used immunoSEQ multiplex PCR; TCRdb keeps in-frame clones, though not all of them. The table lists a few hundred thousand clones, around four fifths of them singletons. Sequenced input: PBMCs or T cells enriched from blood (not recorded which). All receptors come from a woman aged 50 to 65 who had recovered from COVID-19.

This clone was seen a few times. V usage is TRBV3-1 (or the pseudogene TRBV3-2) and J usage is TRBJ1-1, with D perhaps TRBD1 (6 bases). V dropped 1 base and J dropped 2 bases, with 8 bases sitting between them. The CDR3 runs 14 residues. Germline CDR1 reads LGHDT; CDR2 reads YNNKEL (reference sequence). This CDR3 reads CASSQVGANTEAFF. CDR3 bases: TGTGCCAGCAGCCAAGTGGGGGCAAACACTGAAGCTTTCTTT.

The chain couples TRBV7-9 to TRBJ1-3; 7 bases line up with TRBD1. The ends lost 6 bases at V and 3 bases at J; junction bases unmatched: 8. Germline V lookup: CDR1 SEHNR, CDR2 FQNEAQ (reference sequence). CDR3 length: 15 amino acids. CDR3 sequence (DNA): TGTGCCAGCAGTTCGACAGGGTTTATTGGAAACACCATATATTTT. It yields the protein CASSSTGFIGNTIYF. Looking up the rest from reference TRBV7-9 and TRBJ1-3 gives the full variable domain: DTGVSQNPRHKITKRGQNVTFRCDPISEHNRLYWYRQTLGQGPEFLTYFQNEAQLEKSRLLSDRFSAERPKGSFSTLEIQRTEQGDSAMYLCASSSTGFIGNTIYFGEGSWLTVV.

The chain links TRBV20-1 to TRBJ1-1; no reliable D call. V was trimmed by 0 bases and J by 7 bases, leaving 6 bases between them. Germline lookup yields CDR1 DFQATT and CDR2 SNEGSKA (reference sequence). CDR3 length equals 11 residues. The chain's CDR3 is CSARDPIEAFF. The CDR3 DNA reads TGCAGTGCTAGAGATCCCATTGAAGCTTTCTTT.

The J gene is TRBJ1-2, the V gene TRBV4-1, with TRBD1 identical over 8 bases. CDR3 length: 15 residues. Trimming at V came to 3 bases and at J to 5 bases, leaving 8 bases not matched to a gene. Looked up from germline, CDR1 is MGHRA and CDR2 is YSYEKL. Written as DNA, the CDR3 is TGCGCCAGCAGCCATCAACAGGGGGACTCTTATGGCTACACCTTC. It encodes CASSHQQGDSYGYTF.